This entry lists 28 T cell receptor beta chains sequenced from one sample in a study of T cell repertoires in cytomegalovirus infection. TCRdb reanalysed the reads using MiXCR and keeps one entry per CDR3 protein. This sample has some 97,000 distinct CDR3 sequences, with less than 25% found just once. Sequenced sample: CD8+ T cells from PBMCs. The receptors originated from a human donor in good health (CMV status not recorded). Some clones in this sample may be carry-over from other donors' samples.

This clonotype was counted only a few times. This sequence joins TRBV12-3 or TRBV12-4 and TRBJ2-2; TRBD1 agrees at 9 bases. The CDR3 sequence is 16 residues long. J was trimmed by 4 bases and V by 5 bases; bases with no gene match: 8. CDR3 residues: CASSPGTGWGTGELFF. The CDR3 region has the DNA TGTGCCAGCAGTCCCGGGACAGGGTGGGGCACCGGGGAGCTGTTTTTT.

This clonotype was seen more than once but under ten times. The chain is built from TRBV5-6 and TRBJ2-7; 9 nucleotides agree with TRBD1. CDR1 is SGHDT and CDR2 is YYEEEE in the germline V gene. V trimming: 7 bases; J trimming: 0 bases; junction bases outside the gene matches: 17. The CDR3 covers 18 residues. In DNA form, the CDR3 reads TGTGCCAGCGCCTCCCGGGACAGGGAAGCGGGGAGCTCCTACGAGCAGTACTTC. Residues: CASASRDREAGSSYEQYF. Drawing the rest from reference TRBV5-6 and TRBJ2-7, the complete variable domain is DAGVTQSPTHLIKTRGQQVTLRCSPKSGHDTVSWYQQALGQGPQFIFQYYEEEERQRGNFPDRFSGHQFPNYSSELNVNALLLGDSALYLCASASRDREAGSSYEQYFGPGTRLTVT.

In DNA form, the CDR3 reads TGTGCCAGCAGTTCCACCTCGGACAGGAACACTGAAGCTTTCTTT. Translating it yields CASSSTSDRNTEAFF. The chain carries TRBV27 and TRBJ1-1; possibly TRBD1 for D (6 bases). Germline loops: CDR1 MNHEY, CDR2 SMNVEV (reference sequence). This CDR3 is built from 15 residues. V lost 4 bases and J lost 1, with 13 bases in between.

This clonotype was detected ten times or more. The gene calls are TRBV7-2 and TRBJ2-5, with TRBD2 matching over 7 bases. Germline V gene sequence: CDR1 SGHTA, CDR2 FQGNSA. The CDR3 totals 17 residues. V shed 0 bases and J 2 bases; nucleotides not matched to a gene: 9. The CDR3 DNA reads TGTGCCAGCAGCTTAGCGGCAGGTGGCGGGGGTCAAGAGACCCAGTACTTC. Protein product: CASSLAAGGGGQETQYF.

This chain uses TRBV27 with TRBJ2-7, with a tentative D call TRBD1 (5 bases). The germline V gene encodes CDR1 MNHEY and CDR2 SMNVEV (reference sequence). The CDR3 covers 13 residues. Trimming left V 5 bases short and J 0 bases short, with 8 bases between. The CDR3 loop reads CASSKGISYEQYF. The CDR3 bases are TGTGCCAGCAGTAAGGGGATCTCCTACGAGCAGTACTTC.

This clonotype has a handful of counts. This chain connects TRBV7-8 to TRBJ2-7; D possibly corresponds to TRBD1 (6 bases). Trimming removed 3 bases at V and 5 bases at J, with 14 bases between. CDR3 length: 14 residues. Germline assignment: CDR1 SGHVS and CDR2 FQNEAQ. CDR3 amino acids: CASSFTRGVNEQYF. The CDR3 nucleotides are TGTGCCAGCAGCTTTACCAGGGGAGTCAACGAGCAGTACTTC.

This clonotype was seen only a few times. This chain connects TRBV12-3 or TRBV12-4 to TRBJ2-5; D might be TRBD1 (6 bases). With 5 bases removed from V and 0 bases from J, the gap between germline ends came to 13 bases. This CDR3 has 15 amino acids. In DNA form, the CDR3 reads TGTGCCAGCAGTCCGCGACAGGCGTACCAAGAGACCCAGTACTTC. Translating gives CASSPRQAYQETQYF.

There are many counts of this clonotype. The chain carries TRBV5-5 and TRBJ2-7; D is ambiguous. The CDR3 is made up of 13 amino acids. The V end was cut by 0 bases, the J end by 7 bases, with 11 bases between. CDR1 SGHKS and CDR2 YYEKEE come from the germline V gene (reference sequence). CDR3: CASSLDVAQEQYF. The CDR3 nucleotides are TGTGCCAGCAGCTTGGACGTTGCGCAAGAGCAGTACTTC.

This clonotype showed up many times. This chain joins TRBV28 and TRBJ2-7, with D maybe TRBD1 (6 bases). Germline loops: CDR1 MDHEN, CDR2 SYDVKM. V shed 6 bases and J shed 2 bases, with 11 bases lying between them. The CDR3 has 13 residues. CDR3 sequence: CASRGGQPYEQYF. In DNA, the CDR3 is TGTGCCAGCAGAGGCGGACAGCCCTACGAGCAGTACTTC.

The rearrangement uses TRBV11-3 and TRBJ1-4, with 8 positions matching TRBD1. CDR3 length: 16 amino acids. CDR1 and CDR2 (germline): SGHNT, YENEEA. V was pared by 9 bases and J by 7 bases, with 16 bases of the junction left unmatched. This chain's CDR3 is CARSLYPGQVLEKLFF. CDR3 nucleotide sequence: TGTGCCAGGAGCCTATATCCGGGACAGGTGCTTGAAAAACTGTTTTTT.

This clonotype was seen many times. This rearrangement joins TRBV19 to TRBJ1-1, with a tentative D call TRBD1 (5 bases). CDR1 LNHDA and CDR2 SQIVND come from the germline V gene (reference sequence). The V end was cut by 4 bases, the J end by 6 bases, with 9 bases between. The CDR3 sequence is 12 residues long. The CDR3 reads CASSKKGAEAFF. The CDR3 DNA sequence: TGTGCCAGTAGTAAAAAAGGGGCTGAAGCTTTCTTT.

The table lists this clonotype with many counts. The CDR3 DNA sequence: TGTGCCAGCTCACCCCAGTCGGGACAAGATGATAGCAATCAGCCCCAGCATTTT. Translated, it gives CASSPQSGQDDSNQPQHF. The rearrangement joins TRBV18 to TRBJ1-5; D is perhaps TRBD1 (6 bases). The V end lost 3 bases, the J end lost 0 bases, and 18 bases lay between the germline ends. The germline CDR1 and CDR2 sequences are KGHSH and LQKENI. The CDR3 covers 18 residues.

The chain employs TRBV4-3 and TRBJ2-2; 8 bases are shared with TRBD2. The V segment lost 1 base and the J segment 2 bases; nucleotides outside the gene matches: 3. The germline CDR1 and CDR2 sequences are LGHNA and YSLEER. The CDR3 totals 16 residues. The CDR3 loop is CASSQGLAPNTGELFF. As DNA, the CDR3 is TGCGCCAGCAGCCAAGGACTAGCGCCAAACACCGGGGAGCTGTTTTTT.

J is TRBJ2-1 and V is TRBV6-6; D is undetermined. The ends were cut back, 4 bases at V and 5 bases at J, with 15 bases in the middle. Looked up from germline, CDR1 is MNHNY and CDR2 is SVGAGI (reference sequence). The CDR3 is 15 amino acids. CDR3 loop: CASSSGQLLNNEQFF. CDR3 in DNA: TGTGCCAGCAGTTCGGGCCAGTTATTGAACAATGAGCAGTTCTTC.

This clonotype has only one observation. The chain joins TRBV6-5 to TRBJ2-3; unclear D gene. The CDR3 has 13 amino acids. In germline, CDR1 is MNHEY, CDR2 SVGAGI. V dropped 2 bases and J dropped 0 bases, with 3 bases sitting between them. Here the CDR3 reads CASSYGSTDTQYF. As DNA, the CDR3 is TGTGCCAGCAGTTACGGGAGCACAGATACGCAGTATTTT.

By share, this clonotype ranks as medium-sized (0.01 to 0.1%). The CDR3 protein is CASQRATNEKLFF. The DNA for the CDR3 is TGTGCCAGCCAAAGAGCAACTAATGAAAAACTGTTTTTT. The rearrangement links TRBV7-8 to TRBJ1-4; no reliable D call. Germline assignment: CDR1 SGHVS and CDR2 FQNEAQ. Between the trimmed V and J ends, which lost 8 bases and 0 bases, there was a span of 7 bases. The CDR3 length is 13 residues.

This clonotype was seen only a few times. V is TRBV12-3 or TRBV12-4 and J is TRBJ1-5, with 10 bases identical to TRBD1. The V gene end was trimmed by 4 bases and the J gene end by 3 bases; junction bases not matched to a gene: 9. The CDR3 covers 17 residues. CDR3 protein: CASSSGTGESFNQPQHF. DNA of the CDR3: TGTGCCAGCAGTTCGGGGACAGGGGAGTCCTTCAATCAGCCCCAGCATTTT.

This clonotype was found a few times. This sequence joins TRBV7-9 and TRBJ1-4; perhaps TRBD1 as D (5 bases). V was trimmed by 4 bases and J by 6 bases, leaving 15 bases between them. The germline V gene encodes CDR1 SEHNR and CDR2 FQNEAQ (reference sequence). The CDR3 consists of 15 residues. The CDR3 nucleotides are TGTGCCAGCAGCTCCTCCGGGAGGGGTGATGAAAAACTGTTTTTT. It yields the protein CASSSSGRGDEKLFF.

This clonotype occurred many times. The genes are TRBV12-5 and TRBJ2-1; no firm D call. V was pared by 5 bases and J by 10 bases, with 9 bases between. The CDR3 covers 11 residues. Germline V gene data show CDR1 as LGHNT and CDR2 as FRNRAP. The CDR3 DNA reads TGTGCTAGTGGTACGACCCCCGAGCAGTTCTTC. It encodes CASGTTPEQFF.

The genes are TRBV12-3 or TRBV12-4 and TRBJ2-3; D perhaps matches TRBD2 (6 bases). Trimming left V 4 bases short and J 3 bases short, with 11 bases between. CDR3 length: 14 residues. The CDR3 DNA sequence: TGTGCCAGCAGTTGGGGCGGGGCGACAGATACGCAGTATTTT. It encodes CASSWGGATDTQYF.

Ten or more counts support this clonotype. V usage is TRBV28 and J usage is TRBJ2-3, with 7 bases lining up with TRBD2. The CDR3 consists of 17 residues. Germline CDR1 reads MDHEN; CDR2 reads SYDVKM. Trimming removed 6 bases from V and 0 bases from J; junction bases left unmatched: 12. CDR3 coding DNA: TGTGCCAGCAGCTACACTCCTAACGGGGGGAGCACAGATACGCAGTATTTT. Translated: CASSYTPNGGSTDTQYF.

This clonotype has a single count. The rearrangement joins TRBV28 to TRBJ2-5, with 8 bases aligning to TRBD1. CDR1 is MDHEN, CDR2 SYDVKM, per germline. With 7 bases clipped from V and 3 bases from J, the junction kept 10 bases outside the gene matches. This CDR3 contains 15 residues. CDR3 in DNA: TGTGCCAGCACCCAAGGGGGACAGGCCAAAGAGACCCAGTACTTC. This translates into CASTQGGQAKETQYF.

This sequence joins TRBV11-2 and TRBJ2-2; the D gene is possibly TRBD2 (6 bases). This CDR3 is 17 amino acids long. Trimming removed 1 base from V and 0 bases from J, with 12 bases in between. Per the germline V gene, CDR1 is SGHAT and CDR2 is FQNNGV. The CDR3 DNA follows: TGTGCCAGCAGCTTAGTTTTGGACTACGCGAACACCGGGGAGCTGTTTTTT. Amino acid sequence: CASSLVLDYANTGELFF.

This clonotype was counted ten times or more. The chain is built from TRBV19 and TRBJ2-7, with D possibly being TRBD2 (6 bases). Trimming removed 3 bases from V and 3 bases from J, with 18 bases in between. This CDR3 has 16 amino acids. Germline V lookup: CDR1 LNHDA, CDR2 SQIVND (reference sequence). The CDR3 region has the DNA TGTGCCAGTAGTATTTCGGCGGGATTCGGTCTCTACGAGCAGTACTTC. Translation: CASSISAGFGLYEQYF.

The V and J genes are TRBV5-6 and TRBJ2-5, with D maybe TRBD2 (7 bases). V was cut by 1 base and J by 1 base, with 11 bases left in between. There are 15 residues in the CDR3. Germline V gene data show CDR1 as SGHDT and CDR2 as YYEEEE. CDR3 sequence reads: CASSLQRDIQETQYF. CDR3 sequence (DNA): TGTGCCAGCAGCTTGCAGCGGGACATCCAAGAGACCCAGTACTTC.

This clonotype was found a few times. The J gene is TRBJ2-7, the V gene TRBV28, with D perhaps matching TRBD1 or TRBD2 (5 bases each). CDR3 size: 13 residues. V lost 7 bases to trimming and J lost 0 bases, with 10 bases between them. The germline CDR1 and CDR2 sequences are MDHEN and SYDVKM. The CDR3 protein is CASTWGTSYEQYF. The CDR3 bases are TGTGCCAGCACGTGGGGGACCTCCTACGAGCAGTACTTC.

This chain connects TRBV7-6 to TRBJ2-3; D unresolved. This CDR3 is built from 13 residues. Germline CDR1 SGHVS, CDR2 FNYEAQ. The germline V and J ends were trimmed by 5 bases and 1 base, with 7 bases remaining between them. The DNA of the CDR3 is TGTGCCAGCAGCCGCCCCGGCACAGATACGCAGTATTTT. Translating it yields CASSRPGTDTQYF.

The V call is TRBV30, the J call TRBJ1-5; D is unresolved. Trimming stripped 0 bases from V and 7 bases from J, with 10 bases between. The CDR3 extends over 13 amino acids. Germline-derived CDR1 and CDR2 are GTSNPN and SVGIG (reference sequence). The CDR3 reads CAWSVPVSQPQHF. The CDR3 DNA is TGTGCCTGGAGTGTACCGGTTTCCCAGCCCCAGCATTTT.